The 29 T cell receptor beta chains below all came from one sample that was sequenced in a study of blood T cell repertoires in COVID-19. Repertoires were generated with immunoSEQ multiplex PCR, while TCRdb's copy carries only in-frame clones and drops some. The table records about 350,000 clones, roughly 86% of them present only once. The sample comprised PBMCs or T cells enriched from blood (not recorded which). The receptors derive from a woman in her twenties or thirties who had been exposed to COVID-19.

This chain connects TRBV7-8 to TRBJ1-1; 11 nucleotides line up with TRBD1. CDR3 length equals 16 residues. With V trimmed by 2 bases and J by 7 bases, 9 bases remained unmatched. Germline V gene lookup returns CDR1 SGHVS and CDR2 FQNEAQ. CDR3 sequence (DNA): TGTGCCAGCAGCTTAACGCCAGGGACAGGGGGAATTGAAGCTTTCTTT. Its translation: CASSLTPGTGGIEAFF.

The rearrangement uses TRBV5-1 and TRBJ2-3; 7 bases align to TRBD2. With 1 base clipped from V and 3 bases from J, the junction kept 11 bases outside the gene matches. Germline V lookup: CDR1 SGHRS, CDR2 YFSETQ. The CDR3 consists of 17 residues. In DNA form, the CDR3 reads TGCGCCAGCAGCTTGACGTCCCGCGGGAGTACAACAGATACGCAGTATTTT. Translation gives CASSLTSRGSTTDTQYF.

The chain uses TRBV27 and TRBJ1-4; a weak D match, TRBD1 (6 bases). The CDR3 has 15 residues. From germline, CDR1 is MNHEY and CDR2 SMNVEV (reference sequence). Trimming removed 4 bases at V and 6 bases at J, with 15 bases between. DNA of the CDR3: TGTGCCAGCAGTTCCGGGACACTCTGGGATGAAAAACTGTTTTTT. This encodes CASSSGTLWDEKLFF.

There are a few counts of this clone. This sequence joins TRBV6-5 and TRBJ2-7; D not resolved. Germline V gene sequence: CDR1 MNHEY, CDR2 SVGAGI. Trimming took off 4 bases at V and 0 bases at J, with 10 bases between the two ends. The CDR3 spans 14 residues. CDR3 DNA: TGTGCCAGCAGTTCCAACCTAGTCTCCTACGAGCAGTACTTC. This translates into CASSSNLVSYEQYF.

This rearrangement joins TRBV30 to TRBJ2-7; the D is unclear. The CDR3 covers 13 residues. Germline V gene lookup returns CDR1 GTSNPN and CDR2 SVGIG (reference sequence). The germline V and J ends were trimmed by 1 base and 0 bases, with 7 bases remaining between them. CDR3 in amino acids: CAWSGANSYEQYF. In DNA, the CDR3 is TGTGCCTGGAGTGGGGCGAACTCCTACGAGCAGTACTTC.

The rearrangement joins TRBV5-8 to TRBJ2-7; 10 bases align to TRBD2. Germline V gene data show CDR1 as SGHTS and CDR2 as YDEGEE. The CDR3 is 14 amino acids. The junction had 1 base not matched to a gene; V was cut back by 3 bases and J by 1 base. CDR3 sequence reads: CASSWTSGSYEQYF. CDR3 DNA sequence: TGTGCCAGCAGCTGGACTAGCGGATCCTACGAGCAGTACTTC.

This sequence joins TRBV19 and TRBJ1-2; D is possibly TRBD1 (5 bases). This CDR3 is 14 amino acids long. V dropped 3 bases and J dropped 3 bases, with 11 bases sitting between them. Germline CDR1 is LNHDA and CDR2 is SQIVND (reference sequence). The CDR3 reads CASSIWGRDYGYTF. CDR3 in DNA: TGTGCCAGTAGTATTTGGGGCAGGGACTATGGCTACACCTTC.

The rearrangement joins TRBV5-1 to TRBJ2-7; 10 bases agree with TRBD2. V gave up 5 bases and J gave up 7 bases; unmatched junction bases: 15. From germline, CDR1 is SGHRS and CDR2 YFSETQ. The CDR3 covers 16 residues. The CDR3 bases are TGCGCCAGCAGTTCGGGGCTGGGACTAGCGTCGAGTGAGCAGTACTTC. Its protein product is CASSSGLGLASSEQYF.

V usage is TRBV4-2 and J usage is TRBJ2-3; 9 positions match TRBD2. Germline CDR1 is LGHNA and CDR2 is YNFKEQ. The V segment lost 6 bases and the J segment 2 bases; nucleotides outside the gene matches: 9. The CDR3 contains 16 residues. CDR3 sequence reads: CASRSLAGRLTDTQYF. CDR3 nucleotides: TGTGCCAGCAGGAGCCTAGCGGGACGCCTCACAGATACGCAGTATTTT.

The rearrangement links TRBV28 to TRBJ1-2; 9 bases map to TRBD1. Germline CDR1 reads MDHEN; CDR2 reads SYDVKM. The V gene end was trimmed by 7 bases and the J gene end by 4 bases; junction bases not matched to a gene: 16. This CDR3 is built from 17 residues. The CDR3 here is CASIGAPGQGFVYGYTF. The DNA for the CDR3 is TGTGCCAGCATTGGAGCTCCGGGACAGGGCTTTGTCTATGGCTACACCTTC.

The chain combines TRBV24-1 with TRBJ2-5, with D perhaps TRBD2 (6 bases). Germline CDR1 is KGHDR and CDR2 is SFDVKD. V lost 9 bases, J lost 5 bases, and 15 bases lay in between. This CDR3 comprises 13 residues. The CDR3 is CATRGLLTETQYF. The CDR3 coding sequence is TGTGCCACCCGGGGACTTCTAACCGAGACCCAGTACTTC.

Many counts were recorded for this clone. The rearrangement uses TRBV4-1 and TRBJ2-7; D is perhaps TRBD2 (5 bases). CDR3 length: 15 residues. Per the germline V gene, CDR1 is MGHRA and CDR2 is YSYEKL. The germline V and J ends were trimmed by 0 bases and 1 base, with 10 bases remaining between them. The CDR3 coding sequence is TGCGCCAGCAGCCAAGATAGACTATTGTCCTACGAGCAGTACTTC. Amino acids: CASSQDRLLSYEQYF.

V and J are TRBV27 and TRBJ2-6, with 12 bases that match TRBD1. This CDR3 is 19 amino acids long. V was pared by 5 bases and J by 3 bases, with 11 bases of the junction left unmatched. Germline-derived CDR1 and CDR2 are MNHEY and SMNVEV (reference sequence). The CDR3 reads CASSTREGQGAYGANVLTF. Written as DNA, the CDR3 is TGTGCCAGCAGTACCCGCGAGGGACAGGGGGCGTATGGGGCCAACGTCCTGACTTTC.

This clone was seen just once. This specimen includes other DNA sequences encoding the same CDR3. This chain joins TRBV2 and TRBJ1-2; 9 positions match TRBD1. Trimming removed 5 bases from V and 4 bases from J; junction bases left unmatched: 2. The CDR3 extends over 13 amino acids. Germline values: CDR1 SNHLY, CDR2 FYNNEI. The CDR3 spells CASSSQGAYGYTF. The DNA for the CDR3 is TGTGCCAGCAGTTCACAGGGGGCCTATGGCTACACCTTC.

This chain joins TRBV28 and TRBJ2-5, with TRBD1 matching 7 bases. Per germline, CDR1 MDHEN and CDR2 SYDVKM. This CDR3 is built from 16 residues. The trim removed 6 bases at V and 3 bases at J, leaving 13 bases unmatched. The CDR3 sequence: CASRTTFTGTEETQYF. DNA for the CDR3: TGTGCCAGCAGAACAACCTTTACCGGGACAGAAGAGACCCAGTACTTC.

The chain uses TRBV6-1 and TRBJ1-1; tentative D call: TRBD1 (6 bases). The CDR3 is 16 residues long. Germline V gene lookup returns CDR1 MNHNS and CDR2 SASEGT. V was cut by 0 bases and J by 8 bases, with 19 bases left in between. The CDR3 here is CASSEAAGDPFGEAFF. The CDR3 DNA sequence: TGTGCCAGCAGTGAAGCGGCAGGGGATCCGTTTGGCGAAGCTTTCTTT.

This clone was recorded only once. This chain joins TRBV4-1 and TRBJ2-5, with 9 bases fitting TRBD2. Trimming cost V 1 base and J 4 bases; bases outside gene matches: 7. Germline CDR1 MGHRA, CDR2 YSYEKL. The CDR3 is 16 amino acids. This CDR3 is CASSQVFSAGGETQYF. CDR3 in DNA: TGCGCCAGCAGCCAAGTTTTTTCAGCGGGAGGAGAGACCCAGTACTTC.

The chain links TRBV9 to TRBJ2-7; D perhaps matches TRBD2 (6 bases). Trimming removed 3 bases at V and 2 bases at J, with 12 bases between. CDR1 is SGDLS and CDR2 is YYNGEE in the germline V gene. The CDR3 totals 14 residues. CDR3 nucleotides: TGTGCCAGCAGCGAATATAGCGGCACCTACGAGCAGTACTTC. Amino acid sequence: CASSEYSGTYEQYF. Full variable domain (missing parts from reference TRBV9 and TRBJ2-7): DSGVTQTPKHLITATGQRVTLRCSPRSGDLSVYWYQQSLDQGLQFLIQYYNGEERAKGNILERFSAQQFPDLHSELNLSSLELGDSALYFCASSEYSGTYEQYFGPGTRLTVT.

V is TRBV7-6 and J is TRBJ1-1; D is unresolved. This CDR3 spans 15 amino acids. The V gene's germline CDR1 is SGHVS and CDR2 FNYEAQ. With 0 bases removed from V and 0 bases from J, the gap between germline ends came to 8 bases. Here the CDR3 reads CASSLASRLNTEAFF. The CDR3 DNA is TGTGCCAGCAGCTTAGCGTCCAGATTGAACACTGAAGCTTTCTTT.

The rearrangement links TRBV9 to TRBJ1-6; D call uncertain. V lost 0 bases and J 9 bases, leaving 13 bases between the germline ends. The CDR3 runs to 15 residues. CDR1 is SGDLS and CDR2 is YYNGEE in the germline V gene. In DNA form, the CDR3 reads TGTGCCAGCAGCGTAGAAGAAGAATTGGCTTCACCCCTCCACTTT. Translated, it gives CASSVEEELASPLHF.

The chain carries TRBV5-4 and TRBJ2-7; 9 nucleotides line up with TRBD2. The V gene end was trimmed by 0 bases and the J gene end by 5 bases; junction bases not matched to a gene: 9. The CDR3 has 16 residues. The germline V gene encodes CDR1 SGHNT and CDR2 YYREEE (reference sequence). In DNA form, the CDR3 reads TGTGCCAGCAGCTTGGATTCCGGGACTAGCACGGACGAGCAGTACTTC. Translation gives CASSLDSGTSTDEQYF.

The rearrangement uses TRBV9 and TRBJ1-1, with a weak D call TRBD1 (6 bases). CDR3 length: 14 amino acids. CDR1 SGDLS and CDR2 YYNGEE come from the germline V gene. V was pared by 0 bases and J by 0 bases, with 6 bases between. CDR3: CASSVAGVNTEAFF. The CDR3 DNA sequence: TGTGCCAGCAGCGTAGCAGGGGTGAACACTGAAGCTTTCTTT.

The chain couples TRBV14 to TRBJ1-1; D is possibly TRBD1 (5 bases). Germline-derived CDR1 and CDR2 are SGHDN and FVKESK. CDR3 length: 13 amino acids. V was clipped by 5 bases and J by 2 bases, with 9 bases between them. Here the CDR3 reads CASSTQGNTEAFF. In nucleotides, the CDR3 is TGTGCCAGCAGCACCCAGGGAAACACTGAAGCTTTCTTT. Complete variable domain (other parts from reference TRBV14 and TRBJ1-1): EAGVTQFPSHSVIEKGQTVTLRCDPISGHDNLYWYRRVMGKEIKFLLHFVKESKQDESGMPNNRFLAERTGGTYSTLKVQPAELEDSGVYFCASSTQGNTEAFFGQGTRLTVV.

The chain recombines TRBV30 with TRBJ2-7; perhaps TRBD1 as D (5 bases). Germline lookup yields CDR1 GTSNPN and CDR2 SVGIG (reference sequence). The V and J ends lost 2 bases and 1 base respectively, with 9 bases between them. The CDR3 runs 13 residues. This CDR3 is CAWSFQGSYEQYF. The CDR3 bases are TGTGCCTGGAGTTTCCAGGGTTCCTACGAGCAGTACTTC.

This clone was seen just once. The chain recombines TRBV5-1 with TRBJ2-5, with 12 bases aligning to TRBD1. From germline, CDR1 is SGHRS and CDR2 YFSETQ. Losses at the gene ends were 4 bases for V and 4 bases for J; bases not matched to a gene: 11. The CDR3 contains 17 residues. CDR3 nucleotide sequence: TGCGCCAGCAGCATTACCGGGACAGGGGGCAATGGAGAGACCCAGTACTTC. Encoded protein: CASSITGTGGNGETQYF.

The chain carries TRBV11-3 and TRBJ1-1; tentative D call: TRBD1 (5 bases). V gave up 3 bases and J gave up 2 bases, with 7 bases separating them. CDR1 SGHNT and CDR2 YENEEA come from the germline V gene. The CDR3 totals 13 residues. The CDR3 bases are TGTGCCAGCAGCTTCGGGACTAACACTGAAGCTTTCTTT. Translated: CASSFGTNTEAFF.

The genes are TRBV28 and TRBJ1-2, with a possible D match to TRBD1 (6 bases). Trimming cost V 5 bases and J 7 bases, with 11 bases left between them. Germline loops: CDR1 MDHEN, CDR2 SYDVKM. CDR3 length: 12 amino acids. CDR3 sequence reads: CASSQGTGGYTF. DNA of the CDR3: TGTGCCAGCAGTCAGGGGACCGGTGGCTACACCTTC.

The genes are TRBV2 and TRBJ2-7; D may be TRBD1 (6 bases). CDR3 length equals 15 residues. From germline, CDR1 is SNHLY and CDR2 FYNNEI. V was cut by 1 base and J by 0 bases, with 10 bases left in between. Written as DNA, the CDR3 is TGTGCCAGCAGTGAAGTAAACAGGGACTCCTACGAGCAGTACTTC. Its protein product is CASSEVNRDSYEQYF.

The rearrangement links TRBV10-2 to TRBJ2-1; perhaps TRBD1 as D (5 bases). Trimming removed 0 bases at V and 10 bases at J, with 10 bases between. Per the germline V gene, CDR1 is WSHSY and CDR2 is SAAADI. The length of the CDR3 is 13 residues. The CDR3 nucleotides are TGCGCCAGCAGTGAGTCTAGCAGGGTCGAGCAGTTCTTC. This translates into CASSESSRVEQFF.